The table lists the clone carrying this T cell receptor (beta chain) with a few counts. These data belong to a study of T cells in Graves' hyperthyroidism and ophthalmopathy. Germline V gene sequence: CDR1 MNHEY, CDR2 SMNVEV (reference sequence). The CDR3 is 15 amino acids. Trimming cost V 6 bases and J 0 bases, with 12 bases left between them. It was RNA transcripts that yielded the amplified TCR beta CDR3 regions. First-round RT-PCR of the TCR CDR3 relied on the HTBI primer set. TCRdb re-derived calls from the multiplex PCR reads in MiXCR, one entry per CDR3 protein. The data show approximately 740,000 distinct CDR3 sequences, about 14% seen once.

This TCR was sampled from a woman between 18 and 29 years old with Graves' hyperthyroidism. The specimen was blood. V is TRBV27 and J is TRBJ1-5, with D unresolved. The CDR3 DNA reads as TGTGCCAGCAGCCCGGGCAGTTATAGCAATCAGCCCCAGCATTTT. Protein sequence: CASSPGSYSNQPQHF.